This T cell receptor beta chain was sequenced in a study of molecular identifiers for immune sequencing clone quantification. Listed TCR primers, together with previously described methods, were used for the bulk TCR libraries. One entry per CDR3 protein results from TCRdb running MiXCR on the PCR reads. The sample includes more than 450,000 distinct CDR3 sequences, about a quarter of them seen just once. CDR1 and CDR2 from the germline V gene are LGHNA and YNFKEQ. CDR3 size: 13 residues. For this clonotype: At one of its ends the junction is not consistent with the germline gene, which may arise from a read error.

The rearrangement joins TRBV4-2 to TRBJ2-7; D ambiguous. Sequenced material: naive CD8+ T cells from blood, with Jurkat cell RNA spiked in. Described subset: FACS-sorted CD8+CD4-CCR7+CD45RA+ naive T cells. The TCR originated in a human donor in good health. Some libraries in this study had Jurkat cell RNA spiked in. CDR3 nucleotide sequence: TGTGCCAGCAGCCAAGGTTTGGCTCCCGAGCAGTGCTTC. Its protein is CASSQGLAPEQCF.